The 17 T cell receptor beta chains presented below share a single source sample, sequenced in a study of shared clonotypes between healthy human individuals (dated by TCRdb to 2019 to 2021). CD8 naive samples were obtained by positive selection for CCR7 among CD45RO-negative cells, yielding a CD45RA+CCR7+ population from which TemRA cells were excluded. The library was prepared using the immunoSEQ multiplex PCR assay. The immuneACCESS repertoire file appears here via TCRdb, limited to in-frame rearrangements. These files lack a portion of the clones; in checked studies, under half of the deficit traces to unresolved V genes, and the cause of the others is not known. Across this sample there are about 2.2 million clones, with over 85% seen only once. The ten largest clones add up to over 1.5% of the sample. The sequenced material came from naive CD8+ T cells from PBMCs. This specimen's cell subset or site label, per the study, means: CD45RA+CCR7+. These receptor sequences come from a man younger than 35 in good health. Some clones in this sample may be carry-over from other donors' samples.

This chain joins TRBV9 and TRBJ2-1; weak D call: TRBD2 (5 bases). V was shortened by 3 bases and J by 8 bases, with 9 bases between the two germline ends. Germline values: CDR1 SGDLS, CDR2 YYNGEE. This CDR3 spans 12 amino acids. The CDR3 nucleotides read TGTGCCAGCAGCGCAGAGGGCGATGAGCAGTTCTTC. Its translation is CASSAEGDEQFF. The full variable domain, its missing parts supplied by reference TRBV9 and TRBJ2-1, is DSGVTQTPKHLITATGQRVTLRCSPRSGDLSVYWYQQSLDQGLQFLIQYYNGEERAKGNILERFSAQQFPDLHSELNLSSLELGDSALYFCASSAEGDEQFFGPGTRLTVL.

The gene calls are TRBV9 and TRBJ2-5; 12 nucleotides align to TRBD1. Trimming cost V 5 bases and J 6 bases; bases outside gene matches: 8. The CDR3 runs to 15 residues. The germline V gene has CDR1 SGDLS and CDR2 YYNGEE. The CDR3 coding sequence is TGTGCCAGCAGTACCGGGACAGGGGGCACTAAGACCCAGTACTTC. Protein product: CASSTGTGGTKTQYF. The entire variable domain, with the rest obtained from reference TRBV9 and TRBJ2-5, is as follows: DSGVTQTPKHLITATGQRVTLRCSPRSGDLSVYWYQQSLDQGLQFLIQYYNGEERAKGNILERFSAQQFPDLHSELNLSSLELGDSALYFCASSTGTGGTKTQYFGPGTRLLVL.

This clone was observed a few times. This chain uses TRBV29-1 with TRBJ1-1, with 9 bases identical to TRBD1. This CDR3 has 13 residues. V shed 7 bases and J 7 bases; nucleotides not matched to a gene: 10. Germline CDR1 SQVTM, CDR2 ANQGSEA. CDR3 loop: CSALTGGMGEAFF. In nucleotides, the CDR3 is TGCAGCGCATTGACAGGGGGAATGGGTGAAGCTTTCTTT.

The genes are TRBV9 and TRBJ2-1; TRBD2 matches at 14 bases. The CDR3 consists of 15 residues. Losses at the gene ends were 3 bases for V and 8 bases for J; bases not matched to a gene: 4. Germline assignment: CDR1 SGDLS and CDR2 YYNGEE. This chain's CDR3 is CASSATSGRVHEQFF. The CDR3 coding sequence is TGTGCCAGCAGCGCGACTAGCGGGAGGGTCCATGAGCAGTTCTTC.

V usage is TRBV4-1 and J usage is TRBJ2-1; D remains ambiguous. CDR1 and CDR2 (germline): MGHRA, YSYEKL. The CDR3 totals 13 residues. Trimming removed 0 bases at V and 9 bases at J, with 9 bases between. CDR3 sequence: CASSQDRYVEQFF. The CDR3 nucleotides read TGCGCCAGCAGCCAAGATCGTTACGTTGAGCAGTTCTTC.

This chain uses TRBV4-2 with TRBJ2-7; D uncertain. From germline, CDR1 is LGHNA and CDR2 YNFKEQ. The CDR3 runs to 14 residues. The ends were cut back, 6 bases at V and 5 bases at J, with 17 bases in the middle. The CDR3 sequence: CASSFSSLVDEQYF. The DNA of the CDR3 is TGTGCCAGCAGTTTCTCTAGTCTTGTGGACGAGCAGTACTTC.

The sample holds one count of this clone. The sample contains more than one DNA sequence encoding this CDR3. The V and J genes are TRBV27 and TRBJ2-1, with 8 bases that match TRBD2. Germline CDR1 reads MNHEY; CDR2 reads SMNVEV (reference sequence). CDR3 length equals 16 residues. V lost 3 bases, J lost 2 bases, and 6 bases stayed unmatched. The CDR3 protein is CASSFQREGPYNEQFF. For the CDR3, the DNA is TGTGCCAGCAGTTTTCAACGGGAGGGCCCCTACAATGAGCAGTTCTTC.

The rearrangement links TRBV29-1 to TRBJ2-2; 9 bases agree with TRBD2. This CDR3 has 13 residues. Germline-derived CDR1 and CDR2 are SQVTM and ANQGSEA. After removal of 7 bases from V and 7 bases from J, the junction contained 7 bases not matched to a gene. This CDR3 is CSASGTAYGELFF. CDR3 bases: TGCAGCGCTAGCGGGACAGCCTACGGGGAGCTGTTTTTT.

This chain connects TRBV30 to TRBJ2-5; D is possibly TRBD1 (5 bases). The CDR3 extends over 14 amino acids. V lost 4 bases and J lost 3, with 15 bases in between. The germline CDR1 and CDR2 sequences are GTSNPN and SVGIG (reference sequence). The CDR3 region is CAWNPLTEEETQYF. The DNA of the CDR3 is TGTGCCTGGAACCCTTTGACAGAAGAAGAGACCCAGTACTTC.

This clone came up a few times. The chain links TRBV10-3 to TRBJ1-1; 7 bases line up with TRBD1. The trim removed 5 bases at V and 1 base at J, leaving 4 bases unmatched. Germline V gene lookup returns CDR1 ENHRY and CDR2 SYGVKD. The CDR3 is 14 amino acids. The CDR3 reads CAISTGAGNTEAFF. In nucleotides, the CDR3 is TGTGCCATCAGTACAGGGGCGGGGAACACTGAAGCTTTCTTT.

This clone was seen only once. V gene TRBV11-2 combines with J gene TRBJ2-3; TRBD2 matches at 9 bases. Germline CDR1 reads SGHAT; CDR2 reads FQNNGV. V shed 0 bases and J 3 bases; nucleotides not matched to a gene: 7. The CDR3 is made up of 17 amino acids. The chain's CDR3 is CASSLEFPGLATDTQYF. Written as DNA, the CDR3 is TGTGCCAGCAGCTTAGAATTCCCGGGACTAGCAACAGATACGCAGTATTTT.

The rearrangement uses TRBV19 and TRBJ1-1; D is uncertain. Trimming took 5 bases from V and 2 from J, leaving 9 bases between them. From germline, CDR1 is LNHDA and CDR2 SQIVND (reference sequence). CDR3 length equals 13 residues. CDR3 loop: CASSFRGNTEAFF. In DNA form, the CDR3 reads TGTGCCAGTAGTTTTAGAGGAAACACTGAAGCTTTCTTT.

This clone has more than one count but fewer than ten. The rearrangement links TRBV5-1 to TRBJ2-1, with 8 nucleotides matching TRBD2. Germline CDR1 SGHRS, CDR2 YFSETQ. The CDR3 is 16 amino acids. J was trimmed by 6 bases and V by 2 bases; bases with no gene match: 10. The DNA of the CDR3 is TGCGCCAGCAGCTTCCAGCTAGCGGGTAACCCCAATGAGCAGTTCTTC. It codes for CASSFQLAGNPNEQFF.

The chain uses TRBV5-4 and TRBJ2-2; 9 bases are shared with TRBD2. V lost 2 bases to trimming and J lost 7 bases; unmatched junction nucleotides: 21. The germline V gene has CDR1 SGHNT and CDR2 YYREEE (reference sequence). The CDR3 runs 20 residues. The CDR3 spells CASSFFPRVMAGGQSGELFF. CDR3 DNA: TGTGCCAGCAGCTTCTTTCCTCGGGTCATGGCGGGAGGGCAAAGCGGGGAGCTGTTTTTT.

The chain combines TRBV10-3 with TRBJ2-7; 13 nucleotides match TRBD2. V shed 2 bases, J shed 6 bases, and the junction held 7 bases outside the gene matches. Per germline, CDR1 ENHRY and CDR2 SYGVKD. This CDR3 is built from 16 residues. The CDR3 DNA follows: TGTGCCATCAGTGAGACCTTGACTAGCGGGAGGATCGAGCAGTACTTC. This codes for CAISETLTSGRIEQYF.

CDR3 protein: CASSELGQGWYEQYF. The CDR3 region has the DNA TGTGCCAGCAGTGAACTGGGACAGGGTTGGTACGAGCAGTACTTC. The J gene is TRBJ2-7, the V gene TRBV2; 9 bases are shared with TRBD1. With 2 bases clipped from V and 4 bases from J, the junction kept 6 bases outside the gene matches. The CDR3 covers 15 residues. Germline-derived CDR1 and CDR2 are SNHLY and FYNNEI.

The rearrangement joins TRBV9 to TRBJ2-1, with 9 bases fitting TRBD2. Germline V gives CDR1 SGDLS, CDR2 YYNGEE. V shed 0 bases, J shed 9 bases, and the junction held 7 bases outside the gene matches. The CDR3 extends over 15 amino acids. CDR3 loop: CASSVGSGSLSEQFF. The CDR3 coding sequence is TGTGCCAGCAGCGTAGGTAGCGGGAGTCTCTCTGAGCAGTTCTTC. The full variable domain, rest sourced from reference TRBV9 and TRBJ2-1, is DSGVTQTPKHLITATGQRVTLRCSPRSGDLSVYWYQQSLDQGLQFLIQYYNGEERAKGNILERFSAQQFPDLHSELNLSSLELGDSALYFCASSVGSGSLSEQFFGPGTRLTVL.